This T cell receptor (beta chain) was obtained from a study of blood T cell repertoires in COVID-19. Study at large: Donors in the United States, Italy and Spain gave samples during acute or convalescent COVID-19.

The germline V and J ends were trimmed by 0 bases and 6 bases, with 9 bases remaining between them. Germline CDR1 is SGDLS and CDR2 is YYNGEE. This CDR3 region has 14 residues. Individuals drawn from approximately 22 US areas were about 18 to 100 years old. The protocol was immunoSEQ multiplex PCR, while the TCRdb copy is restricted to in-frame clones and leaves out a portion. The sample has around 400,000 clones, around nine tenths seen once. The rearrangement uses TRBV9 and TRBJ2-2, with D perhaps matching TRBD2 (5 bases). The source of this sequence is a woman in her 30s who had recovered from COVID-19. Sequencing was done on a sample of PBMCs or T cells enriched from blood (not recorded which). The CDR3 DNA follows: TGTGCCAGCAGCGTAGGTTCACTAGCCGGGGAGCTGTTTTTT. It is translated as CASSVGSLAGELFF.